The next 10 T cell receptor beta chains were all read from a single sample in a study of a mutant IDH1 vaccine in newly diagnosed glioma. Their antigens remain unidentified. Time point described: week 35, safety follow-up. Doses of 300 ug of mutant IDH1 20-mer peptide were given with topical imiquimod. Some clones are missing from TCRdb's copy, which holds only in-frame ones; the method was immunoSEQ multiplex PCR. The sample lists about 32,000 clones, around 80% seen once, with roughly 12% in the top ten. The input for sequencing was PBMCs, taken from a glioma patient whose treatment included an IDH1 peptide vaccine. The origin of the receptors is a woman between 35 and 50 years old with glioma.

The count of this clone is one. The chain couples TRBV6-6 to TRBJ2-7, with 7 bases aligning to TRBD1. Trimming cost V 0 bases and J 6 bases; bases outside gene matches: 11. The CDR3 runs to 16 residues. Germline V gene sequence: CDR1 MNHNY, CDR2 SVGAGI (reference sequence). The CDR3 region is CASSYSRQGGSREQYF. DNA of the CDR3: TGTGCCAGCAGTTACTCCAGACAGGGTGGTAGTCGCGAGCAGTACTTC.

This chain connects TRBV13 to TRBJ2-3; TRBD1 aligns across 10 bases. The CDR3 contains 16 residues. V shed 3 bases and J 4 bases; nucleotides not matched to a gene: 7. Germline V gives CDR1 PRHDT, CDR2 FYEKMQ (reference sequence). CDR3 bases: TGTGCCAGCAGCTTGTCGGGACAGGGGAGAGCAGATACGCAGTATTTT. Translating gives CASSLSGQGRADTQYF.

V is TRBV13 and J is TRBJ1-1; D gene unclear. Germline V CDR1 and CDR2: PRHDT, FYEKMQ (reference sequence). The CDR3 runs 12 residues. Trimming stripped 5 bases from V and 7 bases from J, with 11 bases between. CDR3 region: CASSERSGEAFF. Written as DNA, the CDR3 is TGTGCCAGCAGCGAGAGGAGCGGTGAAGCTTTCTTT.

The CDR3 region is CASSEEFTEYYEQYF. The CDR3 DNA is TGTGCCAGCAGTGAAGAATTTACTGAGTACTACGAGCAGTACTTC. The V gene is TRBV6-1, the J gene TRBJ2-7, with D hard to call. V dropped 1 base and J dropped 3 bases, with 13 bases sitting between them. This CDR3 is 15 amino acids long. CDR1 and CDR2 from the germline V gene are MNHNS and SASEGT.

This clone ranks as medium-sized (0.01 to 0.1%). The gene calls are TRBV5-1 and TRBJ1-6; D is uncertain. This CDR3 contains 14 residues. Deletions cut 1 base from V and 7 bases from J, with 9 bases between. Germline CDR1 and CDR2: SGHRS and YFSETQ. As DNA, the CDR3 is TGCGCCAGCAGCTTGATGGAGCCCAATTCACCCCTCCACTTT. Protein product: CASSLMEPNSPLHF.

The chain joins TRBV19 to TRBJ1-1; TRBD1 matches 8 bases. The CDR3 is 14 amino acids. V was clipped by 5 bases and J by 5 bases; unmatched bases: 7. Germline V gene sequence: CDR1 LNHDA, CDR2 SQIVND (reference sequence). CDR3 nucleotide sequence: TGTGCCAGTAGTTTTGGACAGGGAGGGACTGAAGCTTTCTTT. It translates to CASSFGQGGTEAFF.

V gene TRBV7-8 combines with J gene TRBJ2-1; TRBD2 agrees at 8 bases. With 5 bases clipped from V and 7 bases from J, the junction kept 19 bases outside the gene matches. Germline CDR1 and CDR2: SGHVS and FQNEAQ. This CDR3 is 18 amino acids long. CDR3: CASSPWRLAGPIGNEQFF. The CDR3 DNA follows: TGTGCCAGCAGCCCTTGGAGGCTAGCGGGTCCCATTGGGAATGAGCAGTTCTTC.

The V call is TRBV5-6, the J call TRBJ1-1, with D perhaps matching TRBD1 (6 bases). The ends were cut back, 3 bases at V and 1 base at J, with 19 bases in the middle. The germline gives CDR1 SGHDT, CDR2 YYEEEE. The CDR3 is 17 amino acids. In nucleotides, the CDR3 is TGTGCCAGCAGCTCCTTACAGGGAGCCGTGGAGAACACTGAAGCTTTCTTT. It specifies CASSSLQGAVENTEAFF.

This chain connects TRBV27 to TRBJ1-4, with TRBD1 matching 12 bases. Germline lookup yields CDR1 MNHEY and CDR2 SMNVEV (reference sequence). There are 18 residues in the CDR3. The trim removed 1 base at V and 8 bases at J, leaving 11 bases unmatched. CDR3 DNA sequence: TGTGCCAGCAGTTTATTGGGGACAGGGGGCCCTTTGGGCGAAAAACTGTTTTTT. It encodes CASSLLGTGGPLGEKLFF.

Note on this clone: The junction departs from germline at one end; a sequencing error may be responsible. The rearrangement joins TRBV20-1 to TRBJ1-1; 8 bases are a match to TRBD1. The CDR3 runs 11 residues. CDR1 is DFQATT, CDR2 SNEGSKA, per germline (reference sequence). As DNA, the CDR3 is TGCAGTGTCCTCAGGGGACAGGTAAATCTCTTT. Its translation: CSVLRGQVNLF.